This TCR beta chain was obtained from a study of blood T cells in healthy people across ages. The study, taken as a whole, reports: Diversity figures based on one million T cells were deemed too low.

Collection of ten milliliters of peripheral blood was performed for each donor. The CDR3 loop spans 14 amino acids. The trim removed 7 bases at V and 4 bases at J, leaving 7 bases unmatched. A J-beta primer mix and a sample-barcoded 5' primer were used in a second PCR of roughly 7 to 12 cycles. MiXCR, applied by TCRdb to the 5' RACE reads, yields one record per CDR3 protein. The repertoire includes around 800,000 distinct CDR3 sequences, 60% to 80% of them detected once, and 28% sits in the top ten. In regard to this clonotype: The antigen is unknown.

The sample was blood. The V gene is TRBV12-3 or TRBV12-4, the J gene TRBJ1-2; 9 bases fit TRBD1. This TCR was recovered from a young man in good health. The CDR3 loop reads CASTFGTGIYGYTF. The CDR3 bases are TGTGCCAGCACTTTCGGGACAGGGATCTATGGCTACACCTTC.